A single sample gave rise to the 15 T cell receptor beta chains below, sequenced in a study of shared clonotypes between healthy human individuals (dated by TCRdb to 2020 to 2021). The library was made by the immunoSEQ multiplex PCR assay. As stored in TCRdb, this immuneACCESS dataset retains in-frame rearrangements with V and J assigned. A fraction of the clones does not appear; measured against another copy, unresolved V genes explain less than half of the discrepancy, and the remainder lacks a known reason. The sample profile shows about 2.4 million clones; more than 90% of them were found once. The ten largest clones add up to more than 0.12% of the sample. Sequenced: naive CD4+ T cells sorted from blood. This specimen's cell subset or site label, interpreted: CD45RA+ positively selected. These receptors came from a man aged 18-30 years in good health.

With regard to this clone: Other DNA sequences in the sample encode the same CDR3. The chain links TRBV5-4 to TRBJ1-2; TRBD1 agrees at 8 bases. Germline V lookup: CDR1 SGHNT, CDR2 YYREEE (reference sequence). V gave up 0 bases and J gave up 5 bases; unmatched junction bases: 0. The CDR3 contains 13 residues. The CDR3 region is CASSLDRGYGYTF. In DNA form, the CDR3 reads TGTGCCAGCAGCTTGGACAGGGGGTATGGCTACACCTTC.

Regarding this clone: The identical CDR3 is also encoded by other nucleotide sequences in the sample. The chain joins TRBV30 to TRBJ2-1; no clear D. Germline CDR1 and CDR2: GTSNPN and SVGIG (reference sequence). This CDR3 is built from 13 residues. V lost 2 bases, J lost 4 bases, and 9 bases lay in between. The CDR3 protein is CAWSPGTYNEQFF. CDR3 sequence (DNA): TGTGCCTGGAGTCCTGGAACTTACAATGAGCAGTTCTTC.

The V call is TRBV5-1, the J call TRBJ1-5; TRBD1 matches 8 bases. In germline, CDR1 is SGHRS, CDR2 YFSETQ. The V and J ends lost 0 bases and 0 bases, in that order; junction bases with no gene match: 5. The CDR3 contains 17 residues. The CDR3 DNA reads TGCGCCAGCAGCTTGGGGGGACAGGCCGATAGCAATCAGCCCCAGCATTTT. Protein product: CASSLGGQADSNQPQHF. The full variable domain, completed using reference TRBV5-1 and TRBJ1-5, is KAGVTQTPRYLIKTRGQQVTLSCSPISGHRSVSWYQQTPGQGLQFLFEYFSETQRNKGNFPGRFSGRQFSNSRSEMNVSTLELGDSALYLCASSLGGQADSNQPQHFGDGTRLSIL.

In regard to this clone: This same CDR3 is encoded by further DNA sequences in the sample. V is TRBV30 and J is TRBJ1-3; D not certain. The CDR3 covers 12 residues. Germline CDR1 GTSNPN, CDR2 SVGIG (reference sequence). Trimming shortened V by 1 base and J by 4 bases, and 5 bases separated the two germline ends. The CDR3 is CAWSGSGNTIYF. CDR3 sequence (DNA): TGTGCCTGGAGTGGATCCGGAAACACCATATATTTT.

J is TRBJ1-5 and V is TRBV2; D gene uncertain. V dropped 5 bases and J dropped 0 bases, with 5 bases sitting between them. CDR3 length equals 13 residues. Germline V gives CDR1 SNHLY, CDR2 FYNNEI. The CDR3 sequence is CASSLYSNQPQHF. The CDR3 nucleotides read TGTGCCAGCAGTCTCTATAGCAATCAGCCCCAGCATTTT.

This sequence joins TRBV5-6 and TRBJ1-2, with 9 bases lining up with TRBD1. CDR3 length: 14 amino acids. Germline loops: CDR1 SGHDT, CDR2 YYEEEE. Trimming cost V 2 bases and J 8 bases; bases outside gene matches: 7. The CDR3 loop is CASSFTQGARGYTF. The CDR3 nucleotides are TGTGCCAGCAGCTTTACACAGGGGGCGCGGGGCTACACCTTC.

The genes are TRBV10-2 and TRBJ2-3; no reliable D call. Germline V CDR1 and CDR2: WSHSY, SAAADI. CDR3 length: 11 amino acids. The V end was cut by 5 bases, the J end by 5 bases, with 5 bases between. CDR3: CASSLKDTQYF. The CDR3 DNA reads TGCGCCAGCAGTCTTAAAGATACGCAGTATTTT.

This chain links TRBV6-6 with TRBJ1-1; D is unclear. The ends were cut back, 0 bases at V and 10 bases at J, with 9 bases in the middle. Germline loops: CDR1 MNHNY, CDR2 SVGAGI (reference sequence). The CDR3 runs 12 residues. CDR3 loop: CASSYSGISAFF. The CDR3 DNA reads TGTGCCAGCAGTTACTCGGGGATCTCAGCTTTCTTT.

V gene TRBV4-1 combines with J gene TRBJ1-2; no definite D call. The germline CDR1 and CDR2 sequences are MGHRA and YSYEKL. The CDR3 spans 13 residues. The ends were cut back, 3 bases at V and 8 bases at J, with 13 bases in the middle. The CDR3 is CASSHFKLGGYTF. In DNA, the CDR3 is TGCGCCAGCAGCCATTTCAAGCTAGGGGGCTACACCTTC.

This chain links TRBV5-1 with TRBJ2-1; D assignment may be TRBD1 or TRBD2 (5 bases each). Germline V gene sequence: CDR1 SGHRS, CDR2 YFSETQ. Trimming took 5 bases from V and 2 from J, leaving 14 bases between them. The CDR3 extends over 15 amino acids. In nucleotides, the CDR3 is TGCGCCAGCAGACGGGACGAACTTACCTACAATGAGCAGTTCTTC. Translated, it gives CASRRDELTYNEQFF.

This chain uses TRBV13 with TRBJ1-6, with D maybe TRBD1 (5 bases). This CDR3 has 14 residues. V gave up 8 bases and J gave up 7 bases, with 15 bases separating them. Germline V gene data show CDR1 as PRHDT and CDR2 as FYEKMQ (reference sequence). CDR3 amino acids: CASSRIQENSPLHF. The CDR3 nucleotides read TGTGCCAGCTCTCGTATACAGGAAAATTCACCCCTCCACTTT.

The V gene is TRBV29-1, the J gene TRBJ2-3; the match to TRBD2 covers 7 bases. In germline, CDR1 is SQVTM, CDR2 ANQGSEA. V dropped 1 base and J dropped 2; count of bases not matched to a gene: 3. The CDR3 length is 14 residues. CDR3 region: CSVEVAGFTDTQYF. The CDR3 bases are TGCAGCGTTGAAGTAGCGGGCTTCACAGATACGCAGTATTTT.

This clone was seen once. The gene calls are TRBV9 and TRBJ1-4, with a tentative D call TRBD1 (5 bases). Germline loops: CDR1 SGDLS, CDR2 YYNGEE. V was cut by 4 bases and J by 8 bases, with 15 bases left in between. The length of the CDR3 is 14 residues. CDR3 protein: CASSSGPEGEKLFF. As DNA, the CDR3 is TGTGCCAGCAGCTCGGGCCCGGAGGGGGAAAAACTGTTTTTT.

The CDR3 sequence: CASSEQQDRVVQPQHF. The CDR3 coding sequence is TGTGCCAGCAGTGAACAACAAGACAGGGTAGTTCAGCCCCAGCATTTT. V usage is TRBV2 and J usage is TRBJ1-5; TRBD1 matches 7 bases. The CDR3 loop spans 16 amino acids. CDR1 SNHLY and CDR2 FYNNEI come from the germline V gene. Germline trimming cut 2 bases from V and 6 bases from J; bases unmatched to any gene: 10.

The genes are TRBV10-1 and TRBJ2-1; 16 bases fit TRBD2. The CDR3 sequence is 20 residues long. V lost 4 bases to trimming and J lost 0 bases; unmatched junction nucleotides: 9. Germline CDR1 reads WNHNN; CDR2 reads SYGVQD (reference sequence). DNA for the CDR3: TGCGCCAGCAGTGCGGTGGGACTAGCGGGAGGGCCTATCTCCTACAATGAGCAGTTCTTC. The encoded protein is CASSAVGLAGGPISYNEQFF.